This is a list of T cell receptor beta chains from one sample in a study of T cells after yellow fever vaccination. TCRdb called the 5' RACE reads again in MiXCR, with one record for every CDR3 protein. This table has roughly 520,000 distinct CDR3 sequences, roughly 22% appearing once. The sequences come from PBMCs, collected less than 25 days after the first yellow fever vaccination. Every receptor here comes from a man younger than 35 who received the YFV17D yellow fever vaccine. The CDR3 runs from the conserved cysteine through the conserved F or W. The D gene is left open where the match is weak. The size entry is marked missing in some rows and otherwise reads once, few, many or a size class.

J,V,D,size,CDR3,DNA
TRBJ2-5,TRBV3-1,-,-,CASSQDGRPWAQYF,TGTGCCAGCAGCCAAGACGGACGGCCTTGGGCCCAGTACTTC
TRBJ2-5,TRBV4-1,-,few,CASSQGQHPEPLSVGQQETQYF,TGCGCCAGCAGCCAAGGTCAGCATCCAGAACCCCTTTCCGTGGGCCAACAAGAGACCCAGTACTTC
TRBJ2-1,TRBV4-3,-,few,CASSQDLTEEIFSYNEQFF,TGCGCCAGCAGCCAAGACCTTACGGAGGAGATCTTCTCCTACAATGAGCAGTTCTTC
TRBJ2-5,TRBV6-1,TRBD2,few,CASIKGGGSGETQYF,TGTGCCAGCATCAAGGGCGGGGGGTCGGGAGAGACCCAGTACTTC
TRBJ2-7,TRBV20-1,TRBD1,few,CSASTGVYEQYF,TGCAGTGCTAGCACAGGGGTCTACGAGCAGTACTTC
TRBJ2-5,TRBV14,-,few,CASSQVGGVSGTQYF,TGTGCCAGCAGCCAAGTCGGCGGAGTTTCCGGGACCCAGTACTTC
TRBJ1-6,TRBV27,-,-,CASSLTRSSYNSPLHF,TGTGCCAGCAGTTTAACGAGGAGCTCCTATAATTCACCCCTCCACTTT
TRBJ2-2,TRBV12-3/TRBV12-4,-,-,CASTPRGYTGELFF,TGTGCCAGCACCCCCAGGGGTTACACCGGGGAGCTGTTTTTT
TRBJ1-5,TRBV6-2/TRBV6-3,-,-,CASSYSRGVPQHF,TGTGCCAGCAGTTACTCGCGAGGGGTGCCCCAGCATTTT
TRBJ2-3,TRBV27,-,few,CASRQLGTDTQYF,TGTGCCAGCAGGCAACTAGGGACAGATACGCAGTATTTT
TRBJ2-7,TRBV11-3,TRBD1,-,CASSLESGGEQYF,TGTGCCAGCAGCTTAGAGTCAGGGGGCGAGCAGTACTTC
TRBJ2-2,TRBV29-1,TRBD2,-,CSVEGGSTGELFF,TGCAGCGTTGAGGGGGGGAGCACCGGGGAGCTGTTTTTT
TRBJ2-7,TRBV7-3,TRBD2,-,CASSLVGLAGRLIGYEQYF,TGTGCCAGCAGCTTAGTCGGACTAGCGGGAAGGCTTATAGGCTACGAGCAGTACTTC
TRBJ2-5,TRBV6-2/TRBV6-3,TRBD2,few,CATGTSGGGMLKTQYF,TGTGCCACCGGGACTAGCGGGGGCGGCATGCTCAAGACCCAGTACTTC
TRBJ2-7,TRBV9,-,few,CASSVGGDASSYEQYF,TGTGCCAGCAGCGTAGGAGGGGACGCGAGCTCCTACGAGCAGTACTTC
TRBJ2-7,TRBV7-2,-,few,CASSPPSYEQYF,TGTGCCAGCAGCCCCCCGTCCTACGAGCAGTACTTC
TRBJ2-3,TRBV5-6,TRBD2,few,CASSFSGGAGADTQYF,TGTGCCAGCAGTTTTAGCGGGGGGGCCGGCGCAGATACGCAGTATTTT
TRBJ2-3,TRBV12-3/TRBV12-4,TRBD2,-,CASVAGRRTDTQYF,TGTGCCAGCGTAGCGGGGCGTCGCACAGATACGCAGTATTTT
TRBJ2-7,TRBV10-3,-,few,CAISDGSSYEQYF,TGTGCCATCAGTGACGGCAGTTCCTACGAGCAGTACTTC
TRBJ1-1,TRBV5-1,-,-,CASSLRRGMNTEAFF,TGCGCCAGCAGCTTACGGAGGGGGATGAACACTGAAGCTTTCTTT
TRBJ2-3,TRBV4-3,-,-,CASSQRLSSNTDTQYF,TGCGCCAGCAGCCAGCGGCTTTCGTCCAACACAGATACGCAGTATTTT
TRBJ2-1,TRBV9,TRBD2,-,CASSPRREGIGQFF,TGTGCCAGCAGCCCCCGTCGGGAGGGAATAGGGCAGTTCTTC
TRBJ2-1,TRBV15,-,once,CATSRGSGPEYNEQFF,TGTGCCACCAGCAGAGGATCAGGGCCCGAATACAATGAGCAGTTCTTC
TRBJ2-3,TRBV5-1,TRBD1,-,CASSWDRVRDTQYF,TGCGCCAGCAGCTGGGACAGGGTTCGGGATACGCAGTATTTT
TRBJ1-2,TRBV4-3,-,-,CASSQVRGNYGYTF,TGCGCCAGCAGCCAAGTCCGGGGGAACTATGGCTACACCTTC
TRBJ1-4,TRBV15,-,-,CATSRDRGGPEDEKLFF,TGTGCCACCAGCAGAGATAGAGGAGGACCCGAAGATGAAAAACTGTTTTTT